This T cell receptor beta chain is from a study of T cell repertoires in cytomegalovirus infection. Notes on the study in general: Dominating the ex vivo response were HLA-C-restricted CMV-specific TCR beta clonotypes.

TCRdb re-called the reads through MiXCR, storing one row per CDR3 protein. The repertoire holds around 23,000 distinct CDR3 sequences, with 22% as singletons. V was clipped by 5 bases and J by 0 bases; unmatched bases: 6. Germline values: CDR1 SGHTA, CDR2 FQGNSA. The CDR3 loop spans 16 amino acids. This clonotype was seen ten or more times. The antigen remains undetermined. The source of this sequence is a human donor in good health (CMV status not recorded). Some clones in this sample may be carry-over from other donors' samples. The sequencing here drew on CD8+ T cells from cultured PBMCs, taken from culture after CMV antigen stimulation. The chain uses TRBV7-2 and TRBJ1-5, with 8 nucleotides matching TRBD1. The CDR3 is CASSRTGIYSNQPQHF. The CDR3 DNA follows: TGTGCCAGCAGCCGGACAGGGATTTATAGCAATCAGCCCCAGCATTTT.